The 18 T cell receptor beta chains listed next were all sequenced from one sample in a study of blood T cell repertoires in COVID-19. The assay was immunoSEQ multiplex PCR, and TCRdb's table has in-frame clones only and misses some. This sample has approximately 320,000 clones, with around 90% found just once. Sequencing was carried out using PBMCs or T cells enriched from blood (not recorded which). The receptors here all came from a man aged 60 to 75 who had recovered from COVID-19.

This rearrangement joins TRBV9 to TRBJ2-1; 9 nucleotides line up with TRBD2. The CDR3 is made up of 14 amino acids. CDR1 and CDR2 from the germline V gene are SGDLS and YYNGEE. The junction had 4 bases not matched to a gene; V was cut back by 3 bases and J by 6 bases. CDR3 DNA sequence: TGTGCCAGCAGCGGGGTAGCGGGGGTCAATGAGCAGTTCTTC. Protein product: CASSGVAGVNEQFF.

The genes are TRBV5-1 and TRBJ2-7; 7 bases are shared with TRBD2. V lost 4 bases to trimming and J lost 5 bases; unmatched junction nucleotides: 6. The germline gives CDR1 SGHRS, CDR2 YFSETQ. There are 13 residues in the CDR3. This CDR3 is CASSTLTSNEQYF. Written as DNA, the CDR3 is TGCGCCAGCAGCACCTTGACTAGCAACGAGCAGTACTTC.

V and J are TRBV7-9 and TRBJ1-2, with no clear D. V lost 5 bases and J lost 4, with 20 bases in between. The germline CDR1 and CDR2 sequences are SEHNR and FQNEAQ (reference sequence). The CDR3 is 16 residues long. The CDR3 region has the DNA TGTGCCAGCAGCCCGGCGGCTGGGTGGCGTCTCTATGGCTACACCTTC. Its translation is CASSPAAGWRLYGYTF.

The J gene is TRBJ1-2, the V gene TRBV5-6; no clear D gene. The CDR3 consists of 13 residues. Trimming removed 7 bases from V and 0 bases from J, with 10 bases in between. Germline V gene data show CDR1 as SGHDT and CDR2 as YYEEEE. CDR3 sequence: CASRRRPNYGYTF. In DNA, the CDR3 is TGTGCCAGCCGGCGGAGGCCTAACTATGGCTACACCTTC.

This clone was detected only once. This rearrangement joins TRBV9 to TRBJ1-1, with a weak D call TRBD1 (6 bases). The ends were cut back, 0 bases at V and 3 bases at J, with 9 bases in the middle. The CDR3 spans 14 residues. CDR1 SGDLS and CDR2 YYNGEE come from the germline V gene. The CDR3 bases are TGTGCCAGCAGCGTAGCTTACAGGGACACTGAAGCTTTCTTT. It translates to CASSVAYRDTEAFF.

The V call is TRBV5-6, the J call TRBJ1-2; 12 nucleotides line up with TRBD1. CDR1 is SGHDT and CDR2 is YYEEEE in the germline V gene. The ends lost 4 bases at V and 4 bases at J; junction bases unmatched: 5. CDR3 length: 15 amino acids. The CDR3 region is CASSPWDRGPYGYTF. As DNA, the CDR3 is TGTGCCAGCAGCCCGTGGGACAGGGGGCCCTATGGCTACACCTTC.

The V gene is TRBV7-9, the J gene TRBJ2-2, with 8 bases identical to TRBD2. Germline CDR1 and CDR2: SEHNR and FQNEAQ (reference sequence). V lost 7 bases to trimming and J lost 1 base; unmatched junction nucleotides: 8. This CDR3 has 16 residues. The chain's CDR3 is CASTALSGVNTGELFF. The CDR3, as DNA: TGTGCCAGCACCGCCCTTAGCGGGGTGAACACCGGGGAGCTGTTTTTT.

The rearrangement links TRBV19 to TRBJ1-2; perhaps TRBD1 as D (6 bases). Per germline, CDR1 LNHDA and CDR2 SQIVND (reference sequence). V was cut by 9 bases and J by 4 bases, with 15 bases left in between. The CDR3 spans 13 residues. CDR3 coding DNA: TGTGCCAGCTCACAGGGTTCTCGCTATGGCTACACCTTC. Translated, it gives CASSQGSRYGYTF.

The chain has TRBV29-1 and TRBJ2-7; 10 bases line up with TRBD1. J lost 5 bases, V lost 4 bases, and 11 bases had no gene match. This CDR3 contains 15 residues. The V gene's germline CDR1 is SQVTM and CDR2 ANQGSEA. CDR3 nucleotide sequence: TGCAGCGTTGGACAGTACCGGGACAGGGGCAACGAGCAGTACTTC. This gives the protein CSVGQYRDRGNEQYF.

The chain recombines TRBV4-3 with TRBJ1-6, with no clear D. CDR1 and CDR2 (germline): LGHNA, YSLEER. Trimming removed 4 bases at V and 8 bases at J, with 15 bases between. The CDR3 sequence is 15 residues long. The CDR3 loop is CASSLTGAGDSPLHF. CDR3 DNA: TGCGCCAGCAGCCTAACGGGAGCCGGAGATTCACCCCTCCACTTT.

The V call is TRBV29-1, the J call TRBJ1-1, with a possible D match to TRBD1 (5 bases). This CDR3 has 11 residues. Germline CDR1 and CDR2: SQVTM and ANQGSEA. V dropped 6 bases and J dropped 10 bases, with 15 bases sitting between them. CDR3: CSVWGGSGAFF. The CDR3 nucleotides are TGCAGCGTCTGGGGGGGTTCAGGAGCTTTCTTT.

V usage is TRBV4-1 and J usage is TRBJ2-2, with a tentative D call TRBD2 (6 bases). This CDR3 contains 14 residues. Germline CDR1 reads MGHRA; CDR2 reads YSYEKL. V was trimmed by 7 bases and J by 7 bases, leaving 16 bases between them. The CDR3 DNA sequence: TGCGCCAGCAAATTCATTCGCGGGGACGGGGAGCTGTTTTTT. The encoded protein is CASKFIRGDGELFF.

This clone was counted once. J is TRBJ2-2 and V is TRBV19, with 9 bases identical to TRBD2. Germline V gene sequence: CDR1 LNHDA, CDR2 SQIVND (reference sequence). V lost 3 bases and J lost 0; bases outside the gene matches: 14. The CDR3 contains 20 residues. Written as DNA, the CDR3 is TGTGCCAGTAGTATTGGGAGGCAGCGGGGGGTTCTCGCGAACACCGGGGAGCTGTTTTTT. This sequence encodes CASSIGRQRGVLANTGELFF.

CDR3 in amino acids: CASSDSPSGGTSTDTQYF. The CDR3 coding sequence is TGTGCCAGCAGTGACTCGCCTAGCGGGGGGACTAGCACAGATACGCAGTATTTT. V is TRBV6-4 and J is TRBJ2-3, with 11 positions matching TRBD2. Germline CDR1 and CDR2: MRHNA and SNTAGT. This CDR3 spans 18 amino acids. The trim removed 0 bases at V and 0 bases at J, leaving 5 bases unmatched.

The chain combines TRBV30 with TRBJ2-1; 13 nucleotides agree with TRBD2. The CDR3 runs to 16 residues. With V trimmed by 0 bases and J by 9 bases, 8 bases remained unmatched. Per germline, CDR1 GTSNPN and CDR2 SVGIG (reference sequence). CDR3 bases: TGTGCCTGGAGTGTACAACTAGCGGGGGGGCTCGGTGAGCAGTTCTTC. It encodes CAWSVQLAGGLGEQFF.

This clone was detected once. The genes are TRBV5-1 and TRBJ1-2; no clear D. CDR1 and CDR2 from the germline V gene are SGHRS and YFSETQ. The CDR3 has 15 residues. With 4 bases removed from V and 4 bases from J, the gap between germline ends came to 17 bases. In DNA form, the CDR3 reads TGCGCCAGCAGCCCGACGGGGAGTCTGGGCTATGGCTACACCTTC. It encodes CASSPTGSLGYGYTF.

This chain connects TRBV2 to TRBJ1-1; the D is unclear. The V end was cut by 2 bases, the J end by 10 bases, with 5 bases between. Germline assignment: CDR1 SNHLY and CDR2 FYNNEI. The CDR3 runs to 10 residues. For the CDR3, the DNA is TGTGCCAGCAGTGAATCAGGAGCTTTCTTT. Protein sequence: CASSESGAFF. Full variable domain (missing parts from reference TRBV2 and TRBJ1-1): EPEVTQTPSHQVTQMGQEVILRCVPISNHLYFYWYRQILGQKVEFLVSFYNNEISEKSEIFDDQFSVERPDGSNFTLKIRSTKLEDSAMYFCASSESGAFFGQGTRLTVV.

This rearrangement joins TRBV18 to TRBJ1-2; D gene unclear. The germline V gene encodes CDR1 KGHSH and CDR2 LQKENI. The CDR3 is 12 residues long. Trimming took off 6 bases at V and 0 bases at J, with 5 bases between the two ends. The CDR3 DNA is TGTGCCAGCTCCCAGGCTAACTATGGCTACACCTTC. Translation gives CASSQANYGYTF.